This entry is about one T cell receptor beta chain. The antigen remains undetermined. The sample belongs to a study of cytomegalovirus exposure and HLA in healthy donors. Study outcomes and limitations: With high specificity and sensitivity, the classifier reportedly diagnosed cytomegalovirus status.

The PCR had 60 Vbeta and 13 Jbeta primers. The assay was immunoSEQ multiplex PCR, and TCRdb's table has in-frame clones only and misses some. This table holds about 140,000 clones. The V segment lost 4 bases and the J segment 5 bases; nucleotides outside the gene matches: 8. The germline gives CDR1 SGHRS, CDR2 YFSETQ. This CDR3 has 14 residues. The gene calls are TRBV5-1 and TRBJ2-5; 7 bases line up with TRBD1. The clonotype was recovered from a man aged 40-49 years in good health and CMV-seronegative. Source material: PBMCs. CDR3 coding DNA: TGCGCCAGCAGCCCTACGACAGGGCGGGAGACCCAGTACTTC. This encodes CASSPTTGRETQYF.